This T cell receptor (beta chain) came from a study of T-cell memory formation after mild COVID-19. On the study more broadly: The study found TCR clusters largely donor specific.

CDR1 LGHNA and CDR2 YNFKEQ come from the germline V gene. The CDR3 is made up of 15 amino acids. Trimming took 4 bases from V and 7 from J, leaving 17 bases between them. Each CDR3 protein gets one entry after TCRdb re-called the 5' RACE reads with MiXCR. This sample has 250,000 to 400,000 distinct CDR3 sequences, with over 11% found just once. The sequence derives from a man aged 18 to 29 who had mild COVID-19 (a few samples of this study predate the infection). Cell type and time point are not known. The material sequenced was PBMCs or a T cell subset sorted from them (not recorded which). The rearrangement uses TRBV4-2 and TRBJ2-1; D tentatively reads TRBD1 or TRBD2 (5 bases each). The CDR3 sequence is CASSLVGTLLNEQFF. DNA for the CDR3: TGTGCCAGCAGCCTCGTCGGGACCCTTTTAAATGAGCAGTTCTTC.